The 6 T cell receptor beta chains below were found in one sample sequenced in a study of blood T cell repertoires in COVID-19. Data came from immunoSEQ multiplex PCR; TCRdb stores just in-frame clones and leaves some out. The repertoire has about 50,000 clones, around 89% of them found once; the top ten carry 15% to 25%. Sequencing was done on a sample of peripheral blood. The receptors were gathered from a human donor in a cohort sampled during active COVID-19.

The genes are TRBV27 and TRBJ2-5; D is ambiguous. The germline CDR1 and CDR2 sequences are MNHEY and SMNVEV (reference sequence). There are 15 residues in the CDR3. V dropped 6 bases and J dropped 0 bases, with 14 bases sitting between them. CDR3 in amino acids: CASSDTGSYQETQYF. CDR3 DNA: TGTGCCAGCAGCGATACCGGTTCCTACCAAGAGACCCAGTACTTC.

The rearrangement joins TRBV5-1 to TRBJ1-1; weak D call: TRBD1 (5 bases). The ends were cut back, 5 bases at V and 3 bases at J, with 11 bases in the middle. There are 13 residues in the CDR3. CDR1 and CDR2 (germline): SGHRS, YFSETQ. DNA of the CDR3: TGCGCCAGCAGTGGCAGGGAGGACACTGAAGCTTTCTTT. Translated, it gives CASSGREDTEAFF.

This chain links TRBV2 with TRBJ2-2; 7 nucleotides line up with TRBD2. The CDR3 is 13 amino acids. Germline V gene lookup returns CDR1 SNHLY and CDR2 FYNNEI. V lost 4 bases, J lost 4 bases, and 0 bases stayed unmatched. Here the CDR3 DNA reads TGTGCCAGCAGTGGGGGGGGCACCGGGGAGCTGTTTTTT. Its translation is CASSGGGTGELFF.

This rearrangement joins TRBV5-1 to TRBJ2-4, with 14 positions matching TRBD2. The CDR3 contains 16 residues. Trimming took 4 bases from V and 7 from J; bases not matched to a gene: 7. CDR1 is SGHRS and CDR2 is YFSETQ in the germline V gene. CDR3 sequence (DNA): TGCGCCAGCAGCGCGACTAGCGGGGGGGCCCGGAACATTCAGTACTTC. Its protein product is CASSATSGGARNIQYF.

CDR3 residues: CASSPDSDQETQYF. The CDR3, as DNA: TGTGCCAGCTCACCGGACAGCGACCAAGAGACCCAGTACTTC. The chain recombines TRBV18 with TRBJ2-5; a weak D match, TRBD1 (6 bases). This CDR3 has 14 residues. Germline CDR1 is KGHSH and CDR2 is LQKENI. V lost 3 bases to trimming and J lost 0 bases, with 8 bases between them.

The V call is TRBV18, the J call TRBJ1-1; D gene unclear. The V end was cut by 2 bases, the J end by 0 bases, with 7 bases between. This CDR3 is 14 amino acids long. Germline CDR1 reads KGHSH; CDR2 reads LQKENI. CDR3 sequence (DNA): TGTGCCAGCTCACCAAATATTATGAACACTGAAGCTTTCTTT. It translates to CASSPNIMNTEAFF.